The rows below give T cell receptor beta chains drawn from one sample of a study of shared clonotypes between healthy human individuals. Profiled with immunoSEQ multiplex PCR; TCRdb holds only in-frame clones, not every one. Altogether a few hundred thousand clones are present, about 96% being singletons, with the ten largest covering about 0.06%. Material for sequencing was naive CD4+ T cells sorted from blood. The source is a woman aged 25 to 39 in good health. The CDR3 runs from the conserved cysteine through the conserved F or W. The D gene is left open where the match is weak.

J: TRBJ1-2
D: TRBD1
V: TRBV6-1
DNA: TGTGCCAGCAGTGAAGTATTCGGGACAGGAGCATATGGCTACACCTTC
CDR3: CASSEVFGTGAYGYTF

J: TRBJ1-1
D: .
V: TRBV11-2
DNA: TGTGCCAGCAGCACTACCAGGGAGGCCACTGAAGCTTTCTTT
CDR3: CASSTTREATEAFF

J: TRBJ2-1
D: TRBD2
V: TRBV28
DNA: TGTGCCAGCTTCCCGGCGGGAGGGCCCTACAATGAGCAGTTCTTC
CDR3: CASFPAGGPYNEQFF

J: TRBJ2-7
D: .
V: TRBV7-9
DNA: TGTGCCAGCAGCTCACAGACCCCTTCCTACGAGCAGTACTTC
CDR3: CASSSQTPSYEQYF

J: TRBJ1-6
D: TRBD1
V: TRBV27
DNA: TGTGCCAGCAGTTGGACAGGGGGTTCACCCCTCCACTTT
CDR3: CASSWTGGSPLHF

J: TRBJ2-1
D: .
V: TRBV6-1
DNA: TGTGCCAGCAGGGAAGGAGACTGGTTGGCCTCCTACAATGAGCAGTTCTTC
CDR3: CASREGDWLASYNEQFF

J: TRBJ1-2
D: .
V: TRBV5-1
DNA: TGCGCCAGCAGCTTGAGTCCAGAGAACCTTGGCTACACCTTC
CDR3: CASSLSPENLGYTF

J: TRBJ2-2
D: .
V: TRBV6-5
DNA: TGTGCCAGCAGTTACAAAAGGACAGCCCCATTCGGGGAGCTGTTTTTT
CDR3: CASSYKRTAPFGELFF

J: TRBJ2-1
D: .
V: TRBV6-1
DNA: TGTGCCAGCAGTGAAGGGGTCTCCCAAGAGCAGTTCTTC
CDR3: CASSEGVSQEQFF

J: TRBJ2-1
D: .
V: TRBV30
DNA: TGTGCCTGGAGTGTACCCGAACGAGTAGGACCTAACAATGAGCAGTTCTTC
CDR3: CAWSVPERVGPNNEQFF

J: TRBJ2-5
D: .
V: TRBV18
DNA: TGTGCCAGCTCACTGGTAATGGGAGACATAGAGACCCAGTACTTC
CDR3: CASSLVMGDIETQYF

J: TRBJ2-4
D: .
V: TRBV10-3
DNA: TGTGCCATCAGTGAGGAGGGAGCCAAAAACATTCAGTACTTC
CDR3: CAISEEGAKNIQYF

J: TRBJ1-3
D: .
V: TRBV2
DNA: TGTGCCAGCACCCAGAACCGGGGTGGAAACACCATATATTTT
CDR3: CASTQNRGGNTIYF

J: TRBJ2-7
D: .
V: TRBV5-1
DNA: TGCGCCAGCAGCCGGGGACTTGGGAGCTCCTACGAGCAGTACTTC
CDR3: CASSRGLGSSYEQYF

J: TRBJ2-7
D: TRBD1
V: TRBV6-6
DNA: TGTGCCAGCAGTCACGGGACAGGGAAGGTCAACGAGCAGTACTTC
CDR3: CASSHGTGKVNEQYF

J: TRBJ2-1
D: TRBD2
V: TRBV6-1
DNA: TGTGCCAGCAGTGAAACGCCCCGGTTTTCTAGCGGGAAACGGGCATCCTCCTACAATGAGCAGTTCTTC
CDR3: CASSETPRFSSGKRASSYNEQFF

J: TRBJ2-7
D: .
V: TRBV11-2
DNA: TGTGCCAGCAGCCCAGGGGCGGTTAGCTCCTACGAGCAGTACTTC
CDR3: CASSPGAVSSYEQYF

J: TRBJ2-1
D: TRBD2
V: TRBV11-2
DNA: TGTGCCAGCAGCCGGACTAGCAGTCGTGAGCAGTTCTTC
CDR3: CASSRTSSREQFF